This is a list of T cell receptor beta chains from one sample in a study of blood T cell repertoires in COVID-19. The table came from immunoSEQ multiplex PCR; TCRdb's copy has only in-frame clones and leaves some out. Of roughly 180,000 clones listed, more than 65% were seen once; the top ten hold 9.5% to 11%. The sample taken for sequencing was PBMCs or T cells enriched from blood (not recorded which). The receptors come from a man aged 50-60 years who had recovered from COVID-19. CDR3s leave out the opening cysteine and the closing phenylalanine or tryptophan.

V gene	CDR3 length	J gene	CDR3 protein
TRBV6-2/TRBV6-3	15	TRBJ2-2	ASSYRGFNLGAGELF
TRBV29-1	12	TRBJ2-1	SVEGGERYNEQF
TRBV6-5	11	TRBJ2-1	ASSYGQNNEQF
TRBV4-1	14	TRBJ2-3	ASSQETGGTTDTQY
TRBV6-5	13	TRBJ1-5	ASSGGRNSNQPQH
TRBV5-1	12	TRBJ1-1	ASSEYTGTTEAF
TRBV29-1	9	TRBJ2-7	SVGTGYEQY
TRBV29-1	13	TRBJ1-2	SVEEQQGGGYGYT
TRBV7-2	14	TRBJ2-2	ASSFVSGRTAGELF
TRBV4-1	12	TRBJ2-7	ASSDRGKVYEQY
TRBV28	12	TRBJ2-2	ASRGTRGPGELF
TRBV6-1	13	TRBJ2-3	ASSDGQGWSDTQY
TRBV5-4	12	TRBJ1-2	ASSLVGQLYGYT
TRBV5-1	11	TRBJ2-7	ASKPSGNYEQY
TRBV11-2	11	TRBJ1-5	ASSRMRNQPQH
TRBV30	14	TRBJ1-1	AWSVWGLVGNTEAF
TRBV24-1	12	TRBJ2-3	ATSSPAGMDTQY
TRBV7-9	10	TRBJ1-1	ASSTENTEAF
TRBV29-1	11	TRBJ2-6	SAAVNGANVLT
TRBV20-1	9	TRBJ1-1	SASGGTEAF
TRBV5-1	12	TRBJ1-2	ASSLDRGRDGYT
TRBV19	12	TRBJ1-2	ASSTEAGNYGYT
TRBV7-2	12	TRBJ1-5	ASSTTGGDQPQH
TRBV7-8	16	TRBJ1-6	ASSLSLWESSYNSPLH
TRBV28	12	TRBJ2-5	ASINSGRPETQY
TRBV18	11	TRBJ1-1	ASSLGGGTEAF
TRBV7-9	12	TRBJ2-7	ASSSGQSSYEQY
TRBV28	11	TRBJ1-2	ASSLTGGNGYT
TRBV28	15	TRBJ2-2	ASSTNRDNLNTGELF
TRBV29-1	12	TRBJ1-1	SVEGDRASTEAF
TRBV20-1	14	TRBJ1-4	SASADRGATNEKLF
TRBV18	12	TRBJ2-1	ASSLDGTGYEQF
TRBV6-4	11	TRBJ1-4	ASTRPGPEKLF
TRBV2	12	TRBJ1-4	AIRRGEVNEKLF
TRBV24-1	9	TRBJ1-2	ATAGNYGYT
TRBV10-2	18	TRBJ2-5	ASSGRAGRDTSGPQETQY
TRBV3-1/TRBV3-2	10	TRBJ2-3	ASSQEGRQQY
TRBV24-1	13	TRBJ2-2	ATSESFRPTGELF
TRBV5-1	14	TRBJ2-3	ASSPGTSGGAGTQY
TRBV7-9	12	TRBJ2-1	ASSAWTGLNEQF
TRBV5-4	14	TRBJ2-3	ASSLGLAGVTDTQY
TRBV14	12	TRBJ2-7	ASSQAGLVHEQY
TRBV6-5	13	TRBJ1-3	ASTSSTGGLNTIY
TRBV16	11	TRBJ2-1	ASSPLGGDEQF
TRBV5-1	11	TRBJ1-2	ASSGDRAYGYT
TRBV2	10	TRBJ1-6	ASSWEYSPLH